This TCR beta chain stems from a study of T-cell memory formation after mild COVID-19. Study information: Most TCR clusters belonged to a single donor. Regarding the study as a whole: CD8+ contracting clones occupied EMRA, while CD4+ ones occupied mainly CM and EM.

V lost 2 bases and J 4 bases, leaving 15 bases between the germline ends. Germline V gene data show CDR1 as SGHTA and CDR2 as FQGNSA. This CDR3 is 16 amino acids long. TCRdb ran MiXCR on the 5' RACE reads and lists one entry per CDR3 protein. The sample contains about 340,000 distinct CDR3 sequences, 13% of which appear only once. With respect to this clonotype: The antigen remains unidentified.

Source material: PBMCs or a T cell subset sorted from them (not recorded which). This receptor was obtained from a man younger than 30 who had mild COVID-19 (a few samples of this study predate the infection). Cell type and time point are not known. V gene TRBV7-2 combines with J gene TRBJ2-1, with D perhaps TRBD2 (6 bases). The CDR3, as DNA: TGTGCCAGCAGCTTATTTCCCGGGGGAAAATACAATGAGCAGTTCTTC. Translating it yields CASSLFPGGKYNEQFF.